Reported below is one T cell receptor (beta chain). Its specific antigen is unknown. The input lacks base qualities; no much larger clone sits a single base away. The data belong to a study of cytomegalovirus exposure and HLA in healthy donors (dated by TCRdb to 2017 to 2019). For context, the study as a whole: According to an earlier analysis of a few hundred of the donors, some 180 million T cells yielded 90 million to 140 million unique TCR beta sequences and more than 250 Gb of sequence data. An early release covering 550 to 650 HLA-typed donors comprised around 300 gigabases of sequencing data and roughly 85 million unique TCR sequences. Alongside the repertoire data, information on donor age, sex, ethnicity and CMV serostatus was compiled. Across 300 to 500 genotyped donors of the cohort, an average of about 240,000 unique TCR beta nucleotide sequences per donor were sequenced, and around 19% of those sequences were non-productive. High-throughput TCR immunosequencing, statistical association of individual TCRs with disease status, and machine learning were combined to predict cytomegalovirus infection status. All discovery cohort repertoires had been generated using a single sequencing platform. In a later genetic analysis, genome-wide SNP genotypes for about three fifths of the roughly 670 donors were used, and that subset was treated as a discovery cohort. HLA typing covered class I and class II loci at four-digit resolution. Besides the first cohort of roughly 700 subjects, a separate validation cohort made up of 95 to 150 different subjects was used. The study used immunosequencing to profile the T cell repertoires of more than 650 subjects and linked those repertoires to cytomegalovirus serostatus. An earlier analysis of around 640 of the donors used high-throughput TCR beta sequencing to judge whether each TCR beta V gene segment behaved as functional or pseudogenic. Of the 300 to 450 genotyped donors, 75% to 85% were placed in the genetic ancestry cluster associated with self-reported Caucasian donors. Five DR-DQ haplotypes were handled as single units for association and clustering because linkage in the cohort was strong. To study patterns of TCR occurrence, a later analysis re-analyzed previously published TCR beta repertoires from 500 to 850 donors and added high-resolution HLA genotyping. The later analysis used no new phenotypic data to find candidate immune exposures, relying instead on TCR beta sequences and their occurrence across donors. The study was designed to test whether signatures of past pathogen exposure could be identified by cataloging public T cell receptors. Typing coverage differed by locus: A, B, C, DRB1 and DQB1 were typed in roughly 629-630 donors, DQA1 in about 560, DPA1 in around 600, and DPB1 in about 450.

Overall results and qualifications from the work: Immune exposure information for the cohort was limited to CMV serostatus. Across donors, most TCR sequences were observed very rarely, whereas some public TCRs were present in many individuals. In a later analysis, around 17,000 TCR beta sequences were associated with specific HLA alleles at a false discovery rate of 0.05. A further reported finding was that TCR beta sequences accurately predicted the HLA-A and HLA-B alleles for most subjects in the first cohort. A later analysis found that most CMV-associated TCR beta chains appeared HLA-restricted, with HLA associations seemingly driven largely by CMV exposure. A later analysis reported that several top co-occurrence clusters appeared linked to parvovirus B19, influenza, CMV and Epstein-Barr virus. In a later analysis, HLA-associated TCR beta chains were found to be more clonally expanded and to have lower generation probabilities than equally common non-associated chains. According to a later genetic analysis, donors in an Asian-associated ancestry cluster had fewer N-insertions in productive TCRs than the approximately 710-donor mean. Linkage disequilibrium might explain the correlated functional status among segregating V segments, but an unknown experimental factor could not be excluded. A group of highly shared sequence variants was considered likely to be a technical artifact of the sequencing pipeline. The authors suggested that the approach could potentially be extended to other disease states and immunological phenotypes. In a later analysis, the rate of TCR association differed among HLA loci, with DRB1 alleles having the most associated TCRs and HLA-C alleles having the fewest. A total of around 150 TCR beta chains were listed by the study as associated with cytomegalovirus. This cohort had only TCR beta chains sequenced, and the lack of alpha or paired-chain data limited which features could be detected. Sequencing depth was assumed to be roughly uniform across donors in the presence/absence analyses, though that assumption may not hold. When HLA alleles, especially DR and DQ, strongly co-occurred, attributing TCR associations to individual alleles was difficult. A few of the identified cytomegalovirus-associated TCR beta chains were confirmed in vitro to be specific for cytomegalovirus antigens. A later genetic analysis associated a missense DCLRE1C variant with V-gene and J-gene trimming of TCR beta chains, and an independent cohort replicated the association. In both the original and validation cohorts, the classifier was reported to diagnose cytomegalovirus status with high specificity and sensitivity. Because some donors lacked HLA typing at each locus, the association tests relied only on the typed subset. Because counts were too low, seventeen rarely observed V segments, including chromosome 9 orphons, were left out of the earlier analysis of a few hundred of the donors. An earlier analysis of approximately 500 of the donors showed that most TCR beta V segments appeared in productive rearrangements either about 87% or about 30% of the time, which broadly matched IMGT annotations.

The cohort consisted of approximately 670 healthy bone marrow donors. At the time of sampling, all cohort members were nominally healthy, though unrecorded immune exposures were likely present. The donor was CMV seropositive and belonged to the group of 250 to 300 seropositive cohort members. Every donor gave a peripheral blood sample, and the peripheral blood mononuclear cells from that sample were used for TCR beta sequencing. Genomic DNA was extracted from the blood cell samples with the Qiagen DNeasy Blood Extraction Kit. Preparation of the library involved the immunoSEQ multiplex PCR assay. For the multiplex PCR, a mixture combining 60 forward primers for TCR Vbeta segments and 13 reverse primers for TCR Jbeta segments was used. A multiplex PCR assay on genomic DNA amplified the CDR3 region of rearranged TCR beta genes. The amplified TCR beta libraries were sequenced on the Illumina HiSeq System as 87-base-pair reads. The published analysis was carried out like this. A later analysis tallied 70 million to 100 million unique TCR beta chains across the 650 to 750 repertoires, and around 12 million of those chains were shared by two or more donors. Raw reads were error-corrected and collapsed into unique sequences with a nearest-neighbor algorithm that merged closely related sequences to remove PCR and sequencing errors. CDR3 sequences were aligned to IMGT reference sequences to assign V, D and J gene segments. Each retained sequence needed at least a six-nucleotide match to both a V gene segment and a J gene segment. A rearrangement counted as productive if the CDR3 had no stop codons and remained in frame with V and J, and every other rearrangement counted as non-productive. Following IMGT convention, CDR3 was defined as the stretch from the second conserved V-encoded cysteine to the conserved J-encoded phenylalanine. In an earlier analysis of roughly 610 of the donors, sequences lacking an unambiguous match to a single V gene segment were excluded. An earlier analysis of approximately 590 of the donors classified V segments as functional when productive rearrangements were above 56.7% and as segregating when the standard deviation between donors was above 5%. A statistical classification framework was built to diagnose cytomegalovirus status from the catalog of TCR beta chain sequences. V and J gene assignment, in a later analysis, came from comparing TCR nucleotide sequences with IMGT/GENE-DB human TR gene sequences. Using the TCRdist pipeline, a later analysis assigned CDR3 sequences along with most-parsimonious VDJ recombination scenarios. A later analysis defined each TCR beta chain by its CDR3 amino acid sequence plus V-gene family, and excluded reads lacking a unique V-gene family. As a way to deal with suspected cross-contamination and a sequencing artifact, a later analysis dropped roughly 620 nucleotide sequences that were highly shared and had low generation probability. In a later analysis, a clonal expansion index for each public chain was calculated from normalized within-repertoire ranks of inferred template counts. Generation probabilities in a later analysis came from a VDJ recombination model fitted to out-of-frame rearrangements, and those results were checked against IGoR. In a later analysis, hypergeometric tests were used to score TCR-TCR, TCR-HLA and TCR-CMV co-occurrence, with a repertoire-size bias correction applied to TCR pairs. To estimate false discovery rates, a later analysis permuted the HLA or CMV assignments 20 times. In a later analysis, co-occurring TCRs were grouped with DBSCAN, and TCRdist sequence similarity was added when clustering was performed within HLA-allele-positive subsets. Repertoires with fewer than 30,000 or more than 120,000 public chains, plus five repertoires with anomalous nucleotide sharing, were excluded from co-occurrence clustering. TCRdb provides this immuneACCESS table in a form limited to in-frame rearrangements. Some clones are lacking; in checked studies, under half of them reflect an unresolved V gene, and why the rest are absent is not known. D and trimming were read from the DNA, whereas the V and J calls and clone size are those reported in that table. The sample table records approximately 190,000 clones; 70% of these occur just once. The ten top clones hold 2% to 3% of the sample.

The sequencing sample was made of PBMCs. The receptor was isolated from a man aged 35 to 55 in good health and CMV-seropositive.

This receptor has the CDR3 CASSLTGRGYTF. The nucleotide sequence reads TGTGCCAGCAGCTTGACAGGGCGTGGCTACACCTTC. The chain is assembled from TRBV28 and TRBJ1-2, with TRBD1 matching 7 junction bases. Sequences MDHEN (CDR1) and SYDVKM (CDR2) are obtained from the germline V gene. The germline V end is reduced by 6 bases and the J end by 7 bases; junction bases left unmatched: 5. The CDR3 runs 12 amino acids, cysteine and phenylalanine included. Just the 36-base CDR3 DNA is kept, in frame starting at base 1.